These 13 T cell receptor beta chains came from one sample sequenced in a study of control samples from healthy donors and cancer patients. The data were produced by immunoSEQ multiplex PCR, yet TCRdb's version contains in-frame clones alone and is incomplete. The repertoire holds about 190,000 clones, with over 80% as singletons. Specimen: blood. Every receptor here comes from a man aged 25 to 40 in good health.

The CDR3 sequence is CASSVTPGQNGNTIYF. The CDR3 DNA follows: TGTGCCAGCAGCGTAACCCCCGGACAGAATGGAAACACCATATATTTT. The gene calls are TRBV9 and TRBJ1-3, with D maybe TRBD1 (6 bases). Germline lookup yields CDR1 SGDLS and CDR2 YYNGEE. The CDR3 contains 16 residues. Deletions cut 1 base from V and 3 bases from J, with 14 bases between.

The V call is TRBV7-9, the J call TRBJ1-3, with D uncertain. This CDR3 has 15 amino acids. The V end lost 1 base, the J end lost 0 bases, and 7 bases lay between the germline ends. Germline V CDR1 and CDR2: SEHNR, FQNEAQ (reference sequence). This chain's CDR3 is CASSLDRSSGNTIYF. The CDR3 DNA follows: TGTGCCAGCAGCTTAGATCGGAGCTCTGGAAACACCATATATTTT.

The chain links TRBV6-1 to TRBJ2-7; D perhaps matches TRBD2 (5 bases). CDR3 size: 14 residues. Trimming removed 2 bases at V and 0 bases at J, with 8 bases between. Germline V gene sequence: CDR1 MNHNS, CDR2 SASEGT. The CDR3 bases are TGTGCCAGCAGTGAAAGGGAGAGCTCCTACGAGCAGTACTTC. Translating gives CASSERESSYEQYF.

This clone was counted only a few times. This chain connects TRBV2 to TRBJ2-7; 8 bases line up with TRBD1. The V gene's germline CDR1 is SNHLY and CDR2 FYNNEI. This CDR3 contains 14 residues. With V trimmed by 6 bases and J by 6 bases, 10 bases remained unmatched. The DNA of the CDR3 is TGTGCCAGCAGCGTCAGGGGGCTGGCTATCGAGCAGTACTTC. It codes for CASSVRGLAIEQYF. Complete variable domain (other parts from reference TRBV2 and TRBJ2-7): EPEVTQTPSHQVTQMGQEVILRCVPISNHLYFYWYRQILGQKVEFLVSFYNNEISEKSEIFDDQFSVERPDGSNFTLKIRSTKLEDSAMYFCASSVRGLAIEQYFGPGTRLTVT.

The chain combines TRBV18 with TRBJ2-1, with D perhaps TRBD2 (6 bases). The CDR3 is 13 amino acids. Germline loops: CDR1 KGHSH, CDR2 LQKENI. Deletions cut 6 bases from V and 4 bases from J, with 10 bases between. CDR3 sequence: CASSVGGYNEQFF. CDR3 bases: TGTGCCAGCTCCGTGGGGGGTTACAATGAGCAGTTCTTC.

The V and J genes are TRBV10-1 and TRBJ1-6; D gene uncertain. The CDR3 loop spans 14 amino acids. Germline V CDR1 and CDR2: WNHNN, SYGVQD (reference sequence). The V end lost 5 bases, the J end lost 7 bases, and 12 bases lay between the germline ends. The CDR3 DNA sequence: TGCGCCAGCAGTTCCGAGCCCAAAAATTCACCCCTCCACTTT. This codes for CASSSEPKNSPLHF.

This clone was counted a single time. The chain uses TRBV5-4 and TRBJ2-1, with 9 nucleotides matching TRBD2. Germline V gene lookup returns CDR1 SGHNT and CDR2 YYREEE (reference sequence). J gave up 5 bases and V 4 bases, and 16 bases lay outside the gene matches. CDR3 length: 18 amino acids. CDR3 sequence: CASSPGGRGGAKNNEQFF. CDR3 sequence (DNA): TGTGCCAGCAGCCCGGGAGGGCGCGGGGGGGCCAAAAACAATGAGCAGTTCTTC.

The V and J genes are TRBV7-2 and TRBJ1-6; 7 bases map to TRBD1. The germline V gene encodes CDR1 SGHTA and CDR2 FQGNSA. V was pared by 3 bases and J by 10 bases, with 9 bases of the junction left unmatched. CDR3 length: 15 residues. The CDR3 nucleotides read TGTGCCAGCAGCTTGCGACAGGGCCCGGAATCACCCCTCCACTTT. Translated: CASSLRQGPESPLHF.

The chain employs TRBV19 and TRBJ1-3; D remains ambiguous. Germline assignment: CDR1 LNHDA and CDR2 SQIVND (reference sequence). Trimming pared 9 bases from V and 4 bases from J, leaving 10 bases between. The CDR3 runs 12 residues. The CDR3 bases are TGTGCCAGCGCCGTGGGGGGAAACACCATATATTTT. Protein sequence: CASAVGGNTIYF. Based on the CDR3 plus reference TRBV19 and TRBJ1-3, the full variable domain is DGGITQSPKYLFRKEGQNVTLSCEQNLNHDAMYWYRQDPGQGLRLIYYSQIVNDFQKGDIAEGYSVSREKKESFPLTVTSAQKNPTAFYLCASAVGGNTIYFGEGSWLTVV.

The genes are TRBV6-5 and TRBJ1-2; D gene uncertain. Germline V CDR1 and CDR2: MNHEY, SVGAGI. Trimming left V 2 bases short and J 2 bases short, with 12 bases between. There are 15 residues in the CDR3. The CDR3 spells CASSYGTRANYGYTF. CDR3 DNA sequence: TGTGCCAGCAGTTACGGAACCCGGGCCAACTATGGCTACACCTTC.

The chain uses TRBV9 and TRBJ2-3; 11 positions agree with TRBD2. V gave up 0 bases and J gave up 0 bases; unmatched junction bases: 6. The CDR3 contains 18 residues. Germline V gene lookup returns CDR1 SGDLS and CDR2 YYNGEE. In DNA, the CDR3 is TGTGCCAGCAGCGTAGGGTCTAGCGGGGGGTCTAGCACAGATACGCAGTATTTT. It is translated as CASSVGSSGGSSTDTQYF. Drawing the rest from reference TRBV9 and TRBJ2-3, the complete variable domain is DSGVTQTPKHLITATGQRVTLRCSPRSGDLSVYWYQQSLDQGLQFLIQYYNGEERAKGNILERFSAQQFPDLHSELNLSSLELGDSALYFCASSVGSSGGSSTDTQYFGPGTRLTVL.

This clone appeared a single time. The V gene is TRBV11-2, the J gene TRBJ1-4; tentative D call: TRBD1 (5 bases). Germline V gene data show CDR1 as SGHAT and CDR2 as FQNNGV. V was shortened by 0 bases and J by 7 bases, with 15 bases between the two germline ends. The CDR3 sequence is 16 residues long. CDR3 residues: CASSLDLGPGGEKLFF. CDR3 bases: TGTGCCAGCAGCTTAGATCTGGGCCCGGGGGGTGAAAAACTGTTTTTT.

The rearrangement links TRBV6-5 to TRBJ1-1, with D possibly matching TRBD1 (6 bases). From germline, CDR1 is MNHEY and CDR2 SVGAGI. CDR3 length: 14 amino acids. V lost 6 bases and J lost 3, with 14 bases in between. The CDR3 region is CASRTGGGHTEAFF. The CDR3 nucleotides read TGTGCCAGCAGGACAGGTGGGGGGCACACTGAAGCTTTCTTT.